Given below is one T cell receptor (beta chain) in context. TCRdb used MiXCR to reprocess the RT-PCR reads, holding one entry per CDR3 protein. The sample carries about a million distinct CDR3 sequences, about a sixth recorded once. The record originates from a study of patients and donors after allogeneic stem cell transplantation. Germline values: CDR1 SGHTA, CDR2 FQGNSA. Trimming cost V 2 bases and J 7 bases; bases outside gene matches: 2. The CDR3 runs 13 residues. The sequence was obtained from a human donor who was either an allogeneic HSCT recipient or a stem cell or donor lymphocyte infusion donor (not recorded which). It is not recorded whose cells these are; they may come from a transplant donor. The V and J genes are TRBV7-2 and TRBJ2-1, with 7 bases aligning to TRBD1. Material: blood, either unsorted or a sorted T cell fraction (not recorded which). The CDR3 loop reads CASSLRGRNEQFF. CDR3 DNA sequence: TGTGCCAGCAGCTTAAGGGGGCGGAATGAGCAGTTCTTC.